Below are 17 T cell receptor beta chains sequenced from a single sample in a study of cytomegalovirus exposure and HLA in healthy donors (dated by TCRdb to the late 2010s). Receptor libraries were prepared by the immunoSEQ multiplex PCR assay. In its TCRdb copy, this immuneACCESS table keeps in-frame sequences only and misses some clones. Where compared with another copy, unresolved V genes explain less than half of these, and the others have no known cause. The sample has 95,000 to 150,000 clones on record, just under 95% of them singletons. Around 1.2% of the sample is in the top ten clones. Source material: PBMCs. All receptors come from a woman aged 18-29 years in good health and CMV-seronegative.

The J gene is TRBJ1-1, the V gene TRBV30, with no clear D. The V end was cut by 3 bases, the J end by 2 bases, with 13 bases between. CDR3 length: 14 residues. Per the germline V gene, CDR1 is GTSNPN and CDR2 is SVGIG (reference sequence). CDR3 sequence (DNA): TGTGCCTGGAGCAGGCCCCGGATCAACACTGAAGCTTTCTTT. The encoded protein is CAWSRPRINTEAFF. The whole variable domain, remainder taken from reference TRBV30 and TRBJ1-1, is SQTIHQWPATLVQPVGSPLSLECTVEGTSNPNLYWYRQAAGRGLQLLFYSVGIGQISSEVPQNLSASRPQDRQFILSSKKLLLSDSGFYLCAWSRPRINTEAFFGQGTRLTVV.

This clone occurred once. The chain recombines TRBV30 with TRBJ1-4; perhaps TRBD1 as D (5 bases). The germline V gene has CDR1 GTSNPN and CDR2 SVGIG (reference sequence). V lost 8 bases and J lost 4, with 20 bases in between. The CDR3 sequence is 15 residues long. CDR3 sequence reads: CAHRRSTGSNEKLFF. The CDR3 region has the DNA TGTGCCCACAGGCGATCTACAGGTAGTAATGAAAAACTGTTTTTT.

The genes are TRBV12-5 and TRBJ2-5; a weak D match, TRBD1 (6 bases). Germline lookup yields CDR1 LGHNT and CDR2 FRNRAP. The CDR3 length is 15 residues. V was shortened by 7 bases and J by 2 bases, with 17 bases between the two germline ends. The CDR3 sequence is CASAFTGLRQETQYF. CDR3 nucleotide sequence: TGTGCTAGTGCATTTACAGGGCTAAGACAAGAGACCCAGTACTTC.

The V call is TRBV10-3, the J call TRBJ1-5; D is possibly TRBD1 (6 bases). The germline V gene has CDR1 ENHRY and CDR2 SYGVKD. Trimming stripped 4 bases from V and 6 bases from J, with 13 bases between. The length of the CDR3 is 14 residues. The CDR3 sequence: CAISGGQGAQPQHF. The CDR3 nucleotides are TGTGCCATCAGTGGGGGGCAGGGAGCTCAGCCCCAGCATTTT.

In its sample, this clone was seen a few times. The chain uses TRBV7-9 and TRBJ2-4; D is possibly TRBD1 (6 bases). Germline assignment: CDR1 SEHNR and CDR2 FQNEAQ (reference sequence). The V and J ends lost 5 bases and 0 bases respectively, with 23 bases between them. The CDR3 consists of 19 residues. DNA of the CDR3: TGTGCCAGCAGCCCGCAGGGGCAGAGGGGACCACTAGCCAAAAACATTCAGTACTTC. Translation gives CASSPQGQRGPLAKNIQYF. Together with reference TRBV7-9 and TRBJ2-4, the CDR3 gives the full variable domain: DTGVSQNPRHKITKRGQNVTFRCDPISEHNRLYWYRQTLGQGPEFLTYFQNEAQLEKSRLLSDRFSAERPKGSFSTLEIQRTEQGDSAMYLCASSPQGQRGPLAKNIQYFGAGTRLSVL.

The chain carries TRBV27 and TRBJ1-5; tentatively, D is TRBD1 (6 bases). Looked up from germline, CDR1 is MNHEY and CDR2 is SMNVEV (reference sequence). The CDR3 sequence is 14 residues long. The V and J ends lost 3 bases and 6 bases respectively, with 12 bases between them. As DNA, the CDR3 is TGTGCCAGCAGTTTGGAACAGGGTGTTCAGCCCCAGCATTTT. Its protein product is CASSLEQGVQPQHF.

The chain has TRBV5-4 and TRBJ2-3; 9 bases match TRBD2. The CDR3 loop spans 15 amino acids. Germline V CDR1 and CDR2: SGHNT, YYREEE (reference sequence). V dropped 2 bases and J dropped 3; count of bases not matched to a gene: 4. The chain's CDR3 is CASSFIAGVTDTQYF. In DNA form, the CDR3 reads TGTGCCAGCAGCTTTATAGCGGGGGTGACAGATACGCAGTATTTT.

This chain links TRBV5-4 with TRBJ2-2; the D gene is possibly TRBD1 (5 bases). The V gene lost 7 bases and the J gene lost 6 bases, with 7 bases spanning the gap. The germline V gene encodes CDR1 SGHNT and CDR2 YYREEE (reference sequence). CDR3 length equals 11 residues. CDR3 protein: CASHRSGELFF. In DNA, the CDR3 is TGTGCCAGCCACAGGTCCGGGGAGCTGTTTTTT.

V gene TRBV28 combines with J gene TRBJ1-2; 7 bases line up with TRBD1. V dropped 6 bases and J dropped 0; count of bases not matched to a gene: 4. The CDR3 extends over 14 amino acids. CDR1 is MDHEN, CDR2 SYDVKM, per germline. The CDR3 DNA reads as TGTGCCAGCAGCCGGGACAGAGCTAACTATGGCTACACCTTC. It encodes CASSRDRANYGYTF.

This clone was observed a handful of times. The rearrangement joins TRBV11-3 to TRBJ2-3; D ambiguous. Germline loops: CDR1 SGHNT, CDR2 YENEEA. The CDR3 runs 14 residues. With 8 bases removed from V and 0 bases from J, the gap between germline ends came to 12 bases. The CDR3 loop reads CASGHSPSTDTQYF. The CDR3 DNA reads TGTGCCAGCGGGCACAGTCCCAGCACAGATACGCAGTATTTT.

This chain uses TRBV29-1 with TRBJ2-2; D is undetermined. Germline V gene sequence: CDR1 SQVTM, CDR2 ANQGSEA. This CDR3 is built from 15 residues. V was shortened by 0 bases and J by 6 bases, with 14 bases between the two germline ends. CDR3 residues: CSVEDLDGFAGELFF. CDR3 nucleotides: TGCAGCGTTGAAGATCTAGACGGCTTTGCCGGGGAGCTGTTTTTT.

This chain links TRBV7-2 with TRBJ1-5; tentative D call: TRBD1 (6 bases). The CDR3 spans 15 residues. Trimming removed 0 bases from V and 7 bases from J, with 13 bases in between. Germline V gene data show CDR1 as SGHTA and CDR2 as FQGNSA. CDR3 in amino acids: CASSLASGARQPQHF. The CDR3 DNA is TGTGCCAGCAGCTTAGCGTCAGGGGCACGGCAGCCCCAGCATTTT.

This chain uses TRBV2 with TRBJ2-1, with 13 bases fitting TRBD2. Germline lookup yields CDR1 SNHLY and CDR2 FYNNEI. Trimming removed 1 base from V and 4 bases from J; junction bases left unmatched: 13. CDR3 length: 20 residues. CDR3 in amino acids: CASSEGRGLAGPWAYNEQFF. CDR3 bases: TGTGCCAGCAGTGAAGGGAGGGGACTAGCGGGGCCTTGGGCGTACAATGAGCAGTTCTTC.

V and J are TRBV5-1 and TRBJ1-1; 8 bases match TRBD1. Germline V lookup: CDR1 SGHRS, CDR2 YFSETQ. Trimming removed 3 bases from V and 2 bases from J; junction bases left unmatched: 3. The CDR3 is made up of 14 amino acids. DNA of the CDR3: TGCGCCAGCAGCTACCAGGGGGCAAACACTGAAGCTTTCTTT. Its translation is CASSYQGANTEAFF.

The chain uses TRBV28 and TRBJ2-4; 8 bases are shared with TRBD1. This CDR3 contains 17 residues. CDR1 and CDR2 from the germline V gene are MDHEN and SYDVKM. V was clipped by 5 bases and J by 0 bases; unmatched bases: 9. In DNA, the CDR3 is TGTGCCAGCAGTGGATCAGGACAGGGAATAGCCAAAAACATTCAGTACTTC. Translated, it gives CASSGSGQGIAKNIQYF.

This chain links TRBV10-2 with TRBJ1-1; D might be TRBD1 (5 bases). The V end was cut by 0 bases, the J end by 5 bases, with 13 bases between. Looked up from germline, CDR1 is WSHSY and CDR2 is SAAADI. The CDR3 totals 15 residues. In DNA form, the CDR3 reads TGCGCCAGCAGTGAGTCGCTGGGGCAGAGGACTGAAGCTTTCTTT. Its translation: CASSESLGQRTEAFF.

The rearrangement joins TRBV6-5 to TRBJ2-1, with 8 bases identical to TRBD1. The CDR3 contains 14 residues. The junction had 6 bases not matched to a gene; V was cut back by 4 bases and J by 7 bases. Germline V lookup: CDR1 MNHEY, CDR2 SVGAGI. The CDR3 protein is CASSWTGKNNEQFF. The CDR3 DNA reads TGTGCCAGCAGTTGGACAGGGAAAAATAATGAGCAGTTCTTC.